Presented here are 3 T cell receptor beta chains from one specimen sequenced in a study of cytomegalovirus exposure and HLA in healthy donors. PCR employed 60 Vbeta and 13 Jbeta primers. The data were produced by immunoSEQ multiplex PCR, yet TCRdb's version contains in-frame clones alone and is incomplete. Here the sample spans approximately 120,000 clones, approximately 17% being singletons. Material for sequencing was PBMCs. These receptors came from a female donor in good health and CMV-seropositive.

CDR3: CASSVVAGAVEQYF. For the CDR3, the DNA is TGTGCCAGCAGCGTCGTAGCGGGAGCGGTCGAGCAGTACTTC. The chain is built from TRBV9 and TRBJ2-7; TRBD2 matches at 9 bases. With 2 bases clipped from V and 6 bases from J, the junction kept 6 bases outside the gene matches. The CDR3 is made up of 14 amino acids. Germline V CDR1 and CDR2: SGDLS, YYNGEE.

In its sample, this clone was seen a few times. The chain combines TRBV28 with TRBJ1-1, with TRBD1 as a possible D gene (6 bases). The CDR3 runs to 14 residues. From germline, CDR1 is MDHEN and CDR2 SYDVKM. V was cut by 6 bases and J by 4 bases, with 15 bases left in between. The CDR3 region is CASSLGAFSTEAFF. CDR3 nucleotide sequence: TGTGCCAGCAGCCTGGGGGCATTTAGCACTGAAGCTTTCTTT.

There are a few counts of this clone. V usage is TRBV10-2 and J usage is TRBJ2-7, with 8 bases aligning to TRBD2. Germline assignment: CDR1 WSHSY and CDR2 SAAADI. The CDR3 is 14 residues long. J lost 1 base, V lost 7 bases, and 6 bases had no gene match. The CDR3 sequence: CASIERGGSYEQYF. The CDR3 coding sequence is TGCGCCAGCATTGAACGGGGGGGATCCTACGAGCAGTACTTC.